This TCR beta chain was identified in a study of T-cell memory formation after mild COVID-19. The CDR3 runs to 18 residues. CDR1 and CDR2 from the germline V gene are MDHEN and SYDVKM. V dropped 4 bases and J dropped 5; count of bases not matched to a gene: 15. TCRdb re-called the 5' RACE reads through MiXCR, storing one row per CDR3 protein. This table holds 450,000 to 650,000 distinct CDR3 sequences, approximately 21% found once. Specimen: PBMCs or a T cell subset sorted from them (not recorded which). This TCR came from an adult woman who had mild COVID-19 (a few samples of this study predate the infection). Cell type and time point are not known. The rearrangement links TRBV28 to TRBJ2-2, with 8 bases aligning to TRBD1. CDR3 protein: CASSSPSTGGVMTGELFF. CDR3 sequence (DNA): TGTGCCAGCAGTTCGCCAAGTACAGGGGGAGTGATGACCGGGGAGCTGTTTTTT. Looking up the rest from reference TRBV28 and TRBJ2-2 gives the full variable domain: DVKVTQSSRYLVKRTGEKVFLECVQDMDHENMFWYRQDPGLGLRLIYFSYDVKMKEKGDIPEGYSVSREKKERFSLILESASTNQTSMYLCASSSPSTGGVMTGELFFGEGSRLTVL.